The following is a T cell receptor (beta chain) sequence with its context. This entry belongs to a study of T cell responses to AZD1222 COVID-19 vaccine. Method: immunoSEQ multiplex PCR; TCRdb's copy keeps in-frame clones and lacks some. Here the sample spans 96,000 or so clones, almost 90% being singletons. In germline, CDR1 is SEHNR, CDR2 FQNEAQ (reference sequence). V lost 5 bases to trimming and J lost 8 bases; unmatched junction nucleotides: 8. CDR3 length: 13 residues. The TCR sequence derives from an adult in good health. The genes are TRBV7-9 and TRBJ1-2, with 7 bases lining up with TRBD1. This material consisted of peripheral blood, taken on day 0 of AZD1222 vaccination. Here the CDR3 DNA reads TGTGCCAGCAGCGCGGACAGGCTTTCCGGCTACACCTTC. Translation gives CASSADRLSGYTF.